Listed below are T cell receptor beta chains from one sample, sequenced in a study of OX40 agonist ivuxolimab in advanced cancers. TCRdb's copy holds only in-frame clones and misses some; the assay was immunoSEQ multiplex PCR. The table has over 65,000 clones, over 80% seen once. The sample in question was CD4+ or CD8+ T cells sorted from blood, obtained in a trial of the OX40 agonist ivuxolimab. The source of these receptors is an adult with an advanced solid tumor such as melanoma, head and neck, liver or kidney cancer. Each CDR3 is given with its conserved first and last residue. The order of the fields is CDR3 DNA, CDR3 protein, clone size, CDR3 length, D gene, J gene, V gene. A D gene is named only where the DNA matches it firmly. Clone size, where shown, is once, few, many, or a class for clones that have expanded.

CDR3 DNA: TGTGCCAGCAGTATACAAGCGGGGGTATCCTACGAGCAGTACTTC
CDR3 protein: CASSIQAGVSYEQYF
clone size: .
CDR3 length: 15
D gene: TRBD2
J gene: TRBJ2-7
V gene: TRBV27

CDR3 DNA: TGTGCCAGCTCACCAGCAGGTTCAGACACTGAAGCTTTCTTT
CDR3 protein: CASSPAGSDTEAFF
clone size: .
CDR3 length: 14
D gene: .
J gene: TRBJ1-1
V gene: TRBV18

CDR3 DNA: TGCGCCAGCAGCCGGGGCATTAACTATGGCTACACCTTC
CDR3 protein: CASSRGINYGYTF
clone size: .
CDR3 length: 13
D gene: .
J gene: TRBJ1-2
V gene: TRBV4-3

CDR3 DNA: TGTGCCAGTATGAGGGACAGATCAGTTATCAATCAGCCCCAGCATTTT
CDR3 protein: CASMRDRSVINQPQHF
clone size: .
CDR3 length: 16
D gene: TRBD1
J gene: TRBJ1-5
V gene: TRBV19

CDR3 DNA: TGTGCCAGCAGCGCCACCCCTCGGGACAACTACGAGCAGTACTTC
CDR3 protein: CASSATPRDNYEQYF
clone size: .
CDR3 length: 15
D gene: .
J gene: TRBJ2-7
V gene: TRBV7-9

CDR3 DNA: TGTGCCATCAGGAGGGACAGCCAATACGGTACCTATGGCTACACCTTC
CDR3 protein: CAIRRDSQYGTYGYTF
clone size: .
CDR3 length: 16
D gene: TRBD1
J gene: TRBJ1-2
V gene: TRBV10-3

CDR3 DNA: TGTGCCAGTAGTTATCAGGGAGGAGATCAGCCCCAGCATTTT
CDR3 protein: CASSYQGGDQPQHF
clone size: .
CDR3 length: 14
D gene: .
J gene: TRBJ1-5
V gene: TRBV19

CDR3 DNA: TGTGCCAGCAGCTTAGACCGGGGGCGGGAAAAACTGTTTTTT
CDR3 protein: CASSLDRGREKLFF
clone size: once
CDR3 length: 14
D gene: .
J gene: TRBJ1-4
V gene: TRBV7-2

CDR3 DNA: TGTGCCAGCAGCCCGACAGGGGTCGACGGCTACACCTTC
CDR3 protein: CASSPTGVDGYTF
clone size: .
CDR3 length: 13
D gene: TRBD1
J gene: TRBJ1-2
V gene: TRBV5-6

CDR3 DNA: TGTGCCAGCAGCGTCCGAGCCTACGAGCAGTACTTC
CDR3 protein: CASSVRAYEQYF
clone size: .
CDR3 length: 12
D gene: .
J gene: TRBJ2-7
V gene: TRBV7-2

CDR3 DNA: TGTGCCAGCAGTTTCTTGGAGGGGGATGGCTACACCTTC
CDR3 protein: CASSFLEGDGYTF
clone size: .
CDR3 length: 13
D gene: .
J gene: TRBJ1-2
V gene: TRBV28

CDR3 DNA: TGTGCCAGCAGCACAGATAGGCAGGAGAAGGTCTATGGCTACACCTTC
CDR3 protein: CASSTDRQEKVYGYTF
clone size: .
CDR3 length: 16
D gene: .
J gene: TRBJ1-2
V gene: TRBV28

CDR3 DNA: TGCGCCAGCAGCTCCGAGGGGGCCTCCTACGAGCAGTACTTC
CDR3 protein: CASSSEGASYEQYF
clone size: few
CDR3 length: 14
D gene: TRBD1
J gene: TRBJ2-7
V gene: TRBV5-1

CDR3 DNA: TGTGCCAGCAGCCTACTAGCGGGAGACGCCTCCTACGAGCAGTACTTC
CDR3 protein: CASSLLAGDASYEQYF
clone size: once
CDR3 length: 16
D gene: TRBD2
J gene: TRBJ2-7
V gene: TRBV7-2

CDR3 DNA: TGTGCCAGCAGCCCCCCGGGACCAACTGAAGCTTTCTTT
CDR3 protein: CASSPPGPTEAFF
clone size: once
CDR3 length: 13
D gene: .
J gene: TRBJ1-1
V gene: TRBV6-6

CDR3 DNA: TGTGCCAGCAGTTACCTGGCTAGTACTGAGACCCAGTACTTC
CDR3 protein: CASSYLASTETQYF
clone size: .
CDR3 length: 14
D gene: .
J gene: TRBJ2-5
V gene: TRBV6-6

CDR3 DNA: TGTGCCAGCAGTTACTCGTCTAGTGGAACAGATACGCAGTATTTT
CDR3 protein: CASSYSSSGTDTQYF
clone size: .
CDR3 length: 15
D gene: .
J gene: TRBJ2-3
V gene: TRBV6-5

CDR3 DNA: TGCGCCAGCAGCCAAGCAGGTTCGCGGCCGACCTTC
CDR3 protein: CASSQAGSRPTF
clone size: .
CDR3 length: 12
D gene: .
J gene: TRBJ1-2
V gene: TRBV4-1

CDR3 DNA: TGCGCCAGCAGTGAAGGGACTAGTACCCACGAGCAGTACTTC
CDR3 protein: CASSEGTSTHEQYF
clone size: .
CDR3 length: 14
D gene: TRBD2
J gene: TRBJ2-7
V gene: TRBV10-1

CDR3 DNA: TGTGCCAGCAGAGGACAGGGGGGCACCGGGGAGCTGTTTTTT
CDR3 protein: CASRGQGGTGELFF
clone size: .
CDR3 length: 14
D gene: TRBD1
J gene: TRBJ2-2
V gene: TRBV6-5

CDR3 DNA: TGTGCCAGCAACCCGCGGGGCACCGGGGAGCTGTTTTTT
CDR3 protein: CASNPRGTGELFF
clone size: .
CDR3 length: 13
D gene: .
J gene: TRBJ2-2
V gene: TRBV7-8

CDR3 DNA: TGTGCCAGCAGCTTGGGGGCGGGTCTCCAAGAGACCCAGTACTTC
CDR3 protein: CASSLGAGLQETQYF
clone size: .
CDR3 length: 15
D gene: .
J gene: TRBJ2-5
V gene: TRBV5-8

CDR3 DNA: TGCGCCAGCAGCTTTAATGGTGGGGATGGGGCCAACGTCCTGACTTTC
CDR3 protein: CASSFNGGDGANVLTF
clone size: .
CDR3 length: 16
D gene: .
J gene: TRBJ2-6
V gene: TRBV5-1

CDR3 DNA: TGTGCCAGCAGTTCTACCTCCGGACAGGGGGCAGGTATGGGCAATCAGCCCCAGCATTTT
CDR3 protein: CASSSTSGQGAGMGNQPQHF
clone size: .
CDR3 length: 20
D gene: TRBD1
J gene: TRBJ1-5
V gene: TRBV28

CDR3 DNA: TGTGCCAGCAGCGTAAGCCCAGGGAGTTGGGGTGAAAAACTGTTTTTT
CDR3 protein: CASSVSPGSWGEKLFF
clone size: .
CDR3 length: 16
D gene: .
J gene: TRBJ1-4
V gene: TRBV11-2

CDR3 DNA: TGCGCCACATCACCGGGACTAGCGGGAGAAGTTCATGGCAATGAGCAGTTCTTC
CDR3 protein: CATSPGLAGEVHGNEQFF
clone size: once
CDR3 length: 18
D gene: TRBD2
J gene: TRBJ2-1
V gene: TRBV10-1

CDR3 DNA: TGTGCCAGCAGTGTGAAGAATCAGCCCCAGCATTTT
CDR3 protein: CASSVKNQPQHF
clone size: .
CDR3 length: 12
D gene: .
J gene: TRBJ1-5
V gene: TRBV28

CDR3 DNA: TGCGCCAGCAGCATAGGGACTAGCGTAAATACGCAGTATTTT
CDR3 protein: CASSIGTSVNTQYF
clone size: .
CDR3 length: 14
D gene: TRBD2
J gene: TRBJ2-3
V gene: TRBV5-1

CDR3 DNA: TGTGCCAGCTCACCACCACTCTGGACGGGAGGGGAAAAACTGTTTTTT
CDR3 protein: CASSPPLWTGGEKLFF
clone size: once
CDR3 length: 16
D gene: .
J gene: TRBJ1-4
V gene: TRBV18

CDR3 DNA: TGTGCCAGCAGTTTATTAGGGTCGACAGATACGCAGTATTTT
CDR3 protein: CASSLLGSTDTQYF
clone size: .
CDR3 length: 14
D gene: .
J gene: TRBJ2-3
V gene: TRBV28

CDR3 DNA: TGCGCCAGCAGCCAGGGGGTTGGGACAGGGAGGGCTCTCGGGGAGCTGTTTTTT
CDR3 protein: CASSQGVGTGRALGELFF
clone size: .
CDR3 length: 18
D gene: TRBD1
J gene: TRBJ2-2
V gene: TRBV4-3

CDR3 DNA: TGTGCCAGCAGTTACTCCGCGGGACAAAGCTCCTACGAGCAGTACTTC
CDR3 protein: CASSYSAGQSSYEQYF
clone size: .
CDR3 length: 16
D gene: .
J gene: TRBJ2-7
V gene: TRBV6-5

CDR3 DNA: TGTGCCAGCAGCTTAGGACTAGCGGGAGGAGAGACCCAGTACTTC
CDR3 protein: CASSLGLAGGETQYF
clone size: .
CDR3 length: 15
D gene: TRBD2
J gene: TRBJ2-5
V gene: TRBV7-2

CDR3 DNA: TGTGCCTCTACGGACGGGAACAATCAGCCCCAGCATTTT
CDR3 protein: CASTDGNNQPQHF
clone size: .
CDR3 length: 13
D gene: .
J gene: TRBJ1-5
V gene: TRBV30

CDR3 DNA: TGTGCCAGCAGCAAACAGGGTACGGGTGAGCAGTTCTTC
CDR3 protein: CASSKQGTGEQFF
clone size: once
CDR3 length: 13
D gene: .
J gene: TRBJ2-1
V gene: TRBV5-4

CDR3 DNA: TGTGCCAGCAGCCAAAACCAGTATGGCTACACCTTC
CDR3 protein: CASSQNQYGYTF
clone size: .
CDR3 length: 12
D gene: .
J gene: TRBJ1-2
V gene: TRBV6-1

CDR3 DNA: TGCAGTGCTGGGGGCCCGAATGAAGCTTTCTTT
CDR3 protein: CSAGGPNEAFF
clone size: .
CDR3 length: 11
D gene: .
J gene: TRBJ1-1
V gene: TRBV20-1

CDR3 DNA: TGTGCCAGCAGTTTGGGGACCAGTTCCCGGTTCTTC
CDR3 protein: CASSLGTSSRFF
clone size: .
CDR3 length: 12
D gene: .
J gene: TRBJ2-1
V gene: TRBV28

CDR3 DNA: TGTGCCAGCTTGACGGGGAGCGGGAGTAGCGAGCAGTACTTC
CDR3 protein: CASLTGSGSSEQYF
clone size: .
CDR3 length: 14
D gene: TRBD2
J gene: TRBJ2-7
V gene: TRBV27

CDR3 DNA: TGTGCCAGCAGCTTGGGCCCTAGCGACTACGAGCAGTACTTC
CDR3 protein: CASSLGPSDYEQYF
clone size: .
CDR3 length: 14
D gene: .
J gene: TRBJ2-7
V gene: TRBV5-4

CDR3 DNA: TGCGCCAGCAGCTTGGATCTAGCGGGAGGGAGTCTGGATACGCAGTATTTT
CDR3 protein: CASSLDLAGGSLDTQYF
clone size: .
CDR3 length: 17
D gene: TRBD2
J gene: TRBJ2-3
V gene: TRBV5-1

CDR3 DNA: TGTGCCAGCAGTTACTCGGGGAGCTCCTACGAGCAGTACTTC
CDR3 protein: CASSYSGSSYEQYF
clone size: .
CDR3 length: 14
D gene: .
J gene: TRBJ2-7
V gene: TRBV6-5

CDR3 DNA: TGTGCCAGCAGCTTGCCAGGGACAAGTAGGACTGAAGCTTTCTTT
CDR3 protein: CASSLPGTSRTEAFF
clone size: .
CDR3 length: 15
D gene: .
J gene: TRBJ1-1
V gene: TRBV5-6

CDR3 DNA: TGTGCCTGGAGTGTGACTACAGGGCAGTTCTTC
CDR3 protein: CAWSVTTGQFF
clone size: .
CDR3 length: 11
D gene: .
J gene: TRBJ2-1
V gene: TRBV30

CDR3 DNA: TGTGCCAGCAGCGTAGTGGGTCAGGGCAGCACAGATACGCAGTATTTT
CDR3 protein: CASSVVGQGSTDTQYF
clone size: .
CDR3 length: 16
D gene: .
J gene: TRBJ2-3
V gene: TRBV9

CDR3 DNA: TGTGCCAGCAGTTTAGCCGGGACAGGGGTCTACGAGCAGTACTTC
CDR3 protein: CASSLAGTGVYEQYF
clone size: .
CDR3 length: 15
D gene: TRBD1
J gene: TRBJ2-7
V gene: TRBV28

CDR3 DNA: TGTGCCAGGGCAGGGGGCGAAGGGACTGAAGCTTTCTTT
CDR3 protein: CARAGGEGTEAFF
clone size: .
CDR3 length: 13
D gene: TRBD1
J gene: TRBJ1-1
V gene: TRBV7-2

CDR3 DNA: TGTGCCAGCTCACCCGTAGGGGAATCTGGGCCCCAGCATTTT
CDR3 protein: CASSPVGESGPQHF
clone size: .
CDR3 length: 14
D gene: .
J gene: TRBJ1-5
V gene: TRBV18

CDR3 DNA: TGTGCCAGCAGCCCCGGGACTAGCGGGGGGCTGACAGATACGCAGTATTTT
CDR3 protein: CASSPGTSGGLTDTQYF
clone size: .
CDR3 length: 17
D gene: TRBD2
J gene: TRBJ2-3
V gene: TRBV4-2

CDR3 DNA: TGTGCGAGCGCCCCAGCGGGGAGGTCCCAGCATTTT
CDR3 protein: CASAPAGRSQHF
clone size: .
CDR3 length: 12
D gene: .
J gene: TRBJ1-5
V gene: TRBV2

CDR3 DNA: TGCGCCAGCACTCCCAGGGCCGCGGGGTACAATGAGCAGTTCTTC
CDR3 protein: CASTPRAAGYNEQFF
clone size: once
CDR3 length: 15
D gene: .
J gene: TRBJ2-1
V gene: TRBV5-1

CDR3 DNA: TGTGCCAGCAGCCCGGGGACTAGCGGGGGGACGTCAACTGAGCAGTTCTTC
CDR3 protein: CASSPGTSGGTSTEQFF
clone size: .
CDR3 length: 17
D gene: TRBD2
J gene: TRBJ2-1
V gene: TRBV4-2